This T cell receptor (beta chain) was sequenced in a study of identical twins. Study conclusions and caveats: Out-of-frame alpha sequences that twins shared showed excess low generation probability. Clonotypes of the beta chain that were abundant in cord blood carried fewer insertions (memory repertoires showed none).

Unique molecular identifiers were present on the cDNA, which also gained a universal primer site by template switching. Each CDR3 protein gets one entry after TCRdb re-called the 5' RACE reads with MiXCR. The sample holds 450,000 or so distinct CDR3 sequences, 13% to 15% seen once. A remark on this clonotype: The target antigen is unknown.

V was pared by 0 bases and J by 3 bases, with 3 bases of the junction left unmatched. Germline V gene data show CDR1 as MGHRA and CDR2 as YSYEKL. CDR3 size: 15 residues. This sample also belongs to another study, concerning yellow fever vaccine responses in identical twins.

The sequencing sample was made of CD4+ T cells sorted from blood. This chain joins TRBV4-1 and TRBJ2-3, with 7 nucleotides matching TRBD2. The receptor comes from a woman aged 18 to 35 in good health. The CDR3 bases are TGCGCCAGCAGCCAAGATGGGAGGGATACAGATACGCAGTATTTT. As protein: CASSQDGRDTDTQYF.